The sequence of this T cell receptor (beta chain) was determined in a study of T cells in Graves' hyperthyroidism and ophthalmopathy. The CDR3 extends over 16 amino acids. Germline V CDR1 and CDR2: SQVTM, ANQGSEA. Trimming pared 6 bases from V and 8 bases from J, leaving 28 bases between. This clonotype was picked up many times. Its antigen remains unidentified. General study results and limits: Blood also contained most expanded thyroid clonotypes above 0.001.

Amplification of TCR beta CDR3 regions was performed using RNA transcripts as template. Using the HTBI primer set, a first-round RT-PCR was run on the TCR CDR3. TCRdb used MiXCR to reprocess the multiplex PCR reads, holding one entry per CDR3 protein. The data show about 350,000 distinct CDR3 sequences, 17% seen once. This clonotype was sampled from a woman in her thirties with Graves' hyperthyroidism that later progressed to Graves' ophthalmopathy. Material for sequencing was blood. The chain joins TRBV29-1 to TRBJ1-2; TRBD1 might be the D (6 bases). CDR3 loop: CSVPAGMTGGGGGYTF. The CDR3 nucleotides are TGCAGCGTCCCCGCGGGCATGACAGGCGGGGGGGGCGGCTACACCTTC.